The 32 T cell receptor beta chains listed next were all sequenced from one sample in a study of T cell responses to AZD1222 COVID-19 vaccine. Assay used: immunoSEQ multiplex PCR; TCRdb lists only in-frame clones, some missing. Of roughly 140,000 clones listed, approximately 90% are singletons. Specimen: peripheral blood, collected on day 0 of AZD1222 vaccination. The source of these receptors is an adult in good health.

The V call is TRBV19, the J call TRBJ1-3; the match to TRBD1 covers 7 bases. With 4 bases clipped from V and 2 bases from J, the junction kept 5 bases outside the gene matches. CDR1 is LNHDA and CDR2 is SQIVND in the germline V gene (reference sequence). This CDR3 has 15 residues. CDR3 amino acids: CASSRGGKTGNTIYF. CDR3 sequence (DNA): TGTGCCAGTAGTAGAGGGGGCAAGACTGGAAACACCATATATTTT.

The CDR3 sequence is CASSELRAGDEAFF. In DNA form, the CDR3 reads TGTGCCAGCAGCGAGCTTAGAGCAGGGGACGAAGCTTTCTTT. The gene calls are TRBV28 and TRBJ1-1; D is possibly TRBD1 (6 bases). Trimming stripped 6 bases from V and 8 bases from J, with 19 bases between. This CDR3 spans 14 amino acids. Germline CDR1 reads MDHEN; CDR2 reads SYDVKM.

V usage is TRBV28 and J usage is TRBJ2-3; 8 nucleotides match TRBD2. Germline V CDR1 and CDR2: MDHEN, SYDVKM. This CDR3 comprises 15 residues. V dropped 4 bases and J dropped 2; count of bases not matched to a gene: 5. As DNA, the CDR3 is TGTGCCAGCAGTTCACCGGGGGGGCTCACAGATACGCAGTATTTT. Amino acid sequence: CASSSPGGLTDTQYF.

This chain uses TRBV2 with TRBJ2-7; tentative D call: TRBD1 (5 bases). Germline assignment: CDR1 SNHLY and CDR2 FYNNEI. The V end was cut by 8 bases, the J end by 0 bases, with 20 bases between. The CDR3 has 16 amino acids. The DNA for the CDR3 is TGTGCCAGCGTAATAACGGAGACAGTGAACTCCTACGAGCAGTACTTC. It yields the protein CASVITETVNSYEQYF.

The rearrangement uses TRBV5-4 and TRBJ2-5; D call uncertain. Trimming pared 4 bases from V and 2 bases from J, leaving 15 bases between. Germline-derived CDR1 and CDR2 are SGHNT and YYREEE (reference sequence). The CDR3 totals 15 residues. The CDR3 DNA is TGTGCCAGCAGCCAGCTCTTCGGATCGCAAGAGACCCAGTACTTC. This gives the protein CASSQLFGSQETQYF.

The genes are TRBV15 and TRBJ1-4, with TRBD1 matching over 10 bases. V gave up 0 bases and J gave up 7 bases; unmatched junction bases: 5. CDR3 length equals 16 residues. Germline V CDR1 and CDR2: LNHNV, YYDKDF (reference sequence). The CDR3 DNA reads as TGTGCCACCAGCAGAGAGCGGACAGGGGGAAGTGAAAAACTGTTTTTT. Encoded protein: CATSRERTGGSEKLFF.

Only one count was recorded for this clone. V usage is TRBV12-3 or TRBV12-4 and J usage is TRBJ1-2, with a tentative D call TRBD1 (5 bases). V lost 3 bases and J lost 3, with 8 bases in between. This CDR3 comprises 13 residues. The CDR3 DNA is TGTGCCAGCAGTTTTTGGGGGGACTATGGCTACACCTTC. Translated: CASSFWGDYGYTF.

The rearrangement links TRBV30 to TRBJ2-7; the D is unclear. CDR3 length: 14 residues. Germline V gene sequence: CDR1 GTSNPN, CDR2 SVGIG (reference sequence). The ends were cut back, 0 bases at V and 2 bases at J, with 11 bases in the middle. CDR3 region: CAWSVSGPTYEQYF. CDR3 sequence (DNA): TGTGCCTGGAGTGTAAGTGGTCCGACCTACGAGCAGTACTTC.

The CDR3, as DNA: TGTGCCAGCAGCAAATATTTCCCGGGACAGGGACCCTACGAGCAGTACTTC. Protein: CASSKYFPGQGPYEQYF. V gene TRBV21-1 combines with J gene TRBJ2-7; the table calls TRBD1, which could not be checked here. TRBV21-1 is annotated as a pseudogene. CDR3 length: 17 amino acids.

The CDR3 DNA sequence: TGTGCCAGCAGCAAAGGCGGCGTCTGCCAAAGGGCCGATACGCAGTATTTT. This sequence encodes CASSKGGVCQRADTQYF. The chain employs TRBV21-1 and TRBJ2-3. TRBV21-1 is recorded as a pseudogene. The CDR3 consists of 17 residues.

The chain uses TRBV3-1 (or the pseudogene TRBV3-2) and TRBJ2-4, with TRBD2 matching 9 bases. CDR1 and CDR2 from the germline V gene are LGHDT and YNNKEL (reference sequence). Losses at the gene ends were 2 bases for V and 15 bases for J; bases not matched to a gene: 14. The CDR3 sequence is 15 residues long. CDR3 protein: CASSQSSLAGSYWYF. For the CDR3, the DNA is TGTGCCAGCAGCCAATCAAGTCTAGCGGGATCTTACTGGTACTTC.

The chain recombines TRBV29-1 with TRBJ1-4; D is unclear. This CDR3 region has 13 residues. The V gene's germline CDR1 is SQVTM and CDR2 ANQGSEA. V was pared by 5 bases and J by 7 bases, with 14 bases between. This chain's CDR3 is CSVLRSRGEKLFF. The CDR3 coding sequence is TGCAGCGTTCTTCGATCGCGGGGTGAAAAACTGTTTTTT.

This sequence joins TRBV4-1 and TRBJ2-2, with 7 bases matching TRBD1. The CDR3 is 16 residues long. CDR1 is MGHRA and CDR2 is YSYEKL in the germline V gene. Germline trimming cut 4 bases from V and 5 bases from J; bases unmatched to any gene: 10. The CDR3, as DNA: TGCGCCAGCAGCCTCACTGACAGGGTGGGGACCGGGGAGCTGTTTTTT. The encoded protein is CASSLTDRVGTGELFF.

The J gene is TRBJ2-7, the V gene TRBV4-3; tentative D call: TRBD1 (6 bases). CDR1 is LGHNA, CDR2 YSLEER, per germline. This CDR3 spans 17 amino acids. Trimming removed 0 bases at V and 0 bases at J, with 15 bases between. The CDR3 region is CASSQEYPDRSSYEQYF. The CDR3 DNA reads TGCGCCAGCAGCCAAGAATATCCAGACAGGAGCTCCTACGAGCAGTACTTC.

This clone came up once. This chain joins TRBV6-5 and TRBJ2-1; 8 bases match TRBD1. Trimming took 2 bases from V and 6 from J; bases not matched to a gene: 9. This CDR3 region has 16 residues. The V gene's germline CDR1 is MNHEY and CDR2 SVGAGI. As DNA, the CDR3 is TGTGCCAGCAGTTACAGAGGACAGGGAAAGGGCAATGAGCAGTTCTTC. Residues: CASSYRGQGKGNEQFF.

V is TRBV24-1 and J is TRBJ2-3; D is possibly TRBD1 (5 bases). Trimming left V 0 bases short and J 2 bases short, with 11 bases between. CDR3 length: 16 residues. Germline values: CDR1 KGHDR, CDR2 SFDVKD. The CDR3 here is CATSDLMQGNTDTQYF. CDR3 nucleotides: TGTGCCACCAGTGATTTGATGCAGGGTAACACAGATACGCAGTATTTT.

CDR3 coding DNA: TGTGCCAGCAGCTTAGGGACTAGCGGGGGTTATCCGTCCTACGAGCAGTACTTC. Translating it yields CASSLGTSGGYPSYEQYF. This sequence joins TRBV7-9 and TRBJ2-7, with 13 positions matching TRBD2. V lost 1 base to trimming and J lost 1 base; unmatched junction nucleotides: 7. Germline loops: CDR1 SEHNR, CDR2 FQNEAQ (reference sequence). The CDR3 consists of 18 residues. The whole variable domain, filled in from reference TRBV7-9 and TRBJ2-7, reads DTGVSQNPRHKITKRGQNVTFRCDPISEHNRLYWYRQTLGQGPEFLTYFQNEAQLEKSRLLSDRFSAERPKGSFSTLEIQRTEQGDSAMYLCASSLGTSGGYPSYEQYFGPGTRLTVT.

The chain combines TRBV7-2 with TRBJ2-1; no reliable D call. Trimming took 5 bases from V and 3 from J, leaving 8 bases between them. CDR1 is SGHTA and CDR2 is FQGNSA in the germline V gene. The CDR3 covers 13 residues. The CDR3: CASSLSSYNEQFF. The CDR3 DNA reads as TGTGCCAGCAGCCTCTCGAGCTACAATGAGCAGTTCTTC. Based on the CDR3 plus reference TRBV7-2 and TRBJ2-1, the full variable domain is GAGVSQSPSNKVTEKGKDVELRCDPISGHTALYWYRQSLGQGLEFLIYFQGNSAPDKSGLPSDRFSAERTGGSVSTLTIQRTQQEDSAVYLCASSLSSYNEQFFGPGTRLTVL.

V gene TRBV2 combines with J gene TRBJ1-5; D is unresolved. Looked up from germline, CDR1 is SNHLY and CDR2 is FYNNEI. This CDR3 has 15 amino acids. Trimming stripped 0 bases from V and 0 bases from J, with 6 bases between. The CDR3 DNA follows: TGTGCCAGCAGTGAAGCCTTGAATAGCAATCAGCCCCAGCATTTT. This sequence encodes CASSEALNSNQPQHF.

This clone was observed once. V gene TRBV7-2 combines with J gene TRBJ1-5; D is ambiguous. Trimming took off 1 base at V and 4 bases at J, with 2 bases between the two ends. Germline CDR1 reads SGHTA; CDR2 reads FQGNSA. This CDR3 has 12 amino acids. The CDR3 DNA follows: TGTGCCAGCAGCTTAGGAAATCAGCCCCAGCATTTT. Its protein is CASSLGNQPQHF.

The gene calls are TRBV6-5 and TRBJ1-2, with 10 nucleotides matching TRBD1. The CDR3 has 14 residues. After removal of 6 bases from V and 6 bases from J, the junction contained 7 bases not matched to a gene. The germline CDR1 and CDR2 sequences are MNHEY and SVGAGI. The CDR3 region is CASRPDRGLNGYTF. The CDR3 DNA reads as TGTGCCAGCAGACCAGACAGGGGGCTTAATGGCTACACCTTC.

The CDR3 bases are TGTGCCAGCAACTCCGGGCAGAAAAGTCGTTACGAGCAGTACTTC. Protein: CASNSGQKSRYEQYF. The chain has TRBV5-6 and TRBJ2-7; D is unresolved. V was pared by 6 bases and J by 4 bases, with 20 bases between. The CDR3 contains 15 residues. Germline loops: CDR1 SGHDT, CDR2 YYEEEE.

This clone appeared a single time. The CDR3 bases are TGTGCCTGGTCTAAGGGACTCAGCACAGATACGCAGTATTTT. Its translation is CAWSKGLSTDTQYF. The chain links TRBV30 to TRBJ2-3; possible D gene TRBD2, 6 bases. Germline loops: CDR1 GTSNPN, CDR2 SVGIG (reference sequence). The CDR3 covers 14 residues. Trimming left V 5 bases short and J 0 bases short, with 12 bases between.

The rearrangement joins TRBV7-2 to TRBJ1-2; D gene unclear. Between the trimmed V and J ends, which lost 1 base and 3 bases, there was a span of 12 bases. Per germline, CDR1 SGHTA and CDR2 FQGNSA. This CDR3 has 15 amino acids. CDR3 loop: CASSLEEGFYYGYTF. The CDR3 nucleotides are TGTGCCAGCAGCTTAGAGGAGGGCTTTTACTATGGCTACACCTTC.

This chain links TRBV29-1 with TRBJ2-7; TRBD1 agrees at 8 bases. Per the germline V gene, CDR1 is SQVTM and CDR2 is ANQGSEA. This CDR3 has 15 amino acids. V lost 7 bases, J lost 5 bases, and 16 bases stayed unmatched. The CDR3 DNA follows: TGCAGCGCCATGAGGGCTCGGCAGGGGGCCAACGAGCAGTACTTC. Protein: CSAMRARQGANEQYF.

V is TRBV7-3 and J is TRBJ2-2, with D maybe TRBD2 (7 bases). The V end lost 5 bases, the J end lost 9 bases, and 28 bases lay between the germline ends. The germline V gene encodes CDR1 SGHTA and CDR2 FQGTGA. The CDR3 is 18 residues long. This CDR3 is CASSPRPLPGRGARELFF. The CDR3 DNA is TGTGCCAGCAGCCCACGCCCTTTACCGGGACGGGGGGCGAGGGAGCTGTTTTTT.

V gene TRBV28 combines with J gene TRBJ2-1; no reliable D call. The CDR3 totals 14 residues. Germline loops: CDR1 MDHEN, CDR2 SYDVKM. V was clipped by 9 bases and J by 1 base, with 13 bases between them. CDR3 DNA sequence: TGTGCCAGGTCTCTAGTGGGATCCTACAATGAGCAGTTCTTC. Its protein is CARSLVGSYNEQFF. The whole variable domain, filled in from reference TRBV28 and TRBJ2-1, reads DVKVTQSSRYLVKRTGEKVFLECVQDMDHENMFWYRQDPGLGLRLIYFSYDVKMKEKGDIPEGYSVSREKKERFSLILESASTNQTSMYLCARSLVGSYNEQFFGPGTRLTVL.

The table lists this clone with a count of one. The V gene is TRBV5-1, the J gene TRBJ2-7, with a weak D call TRBD1 (5 bases). Looked up from germline, CDR1 is SGHRS and CDR2 is YFSETQ. The length of the CDR3 is 14 residues. Deletions cut 1 base from V and 5 bases from J, with 13 bases between. CDR3 residues: CASSLRAGWDEQYF. CDR3 coding DNA: TGCGCCAGCAGCTTGCGGGCAGGGTGGGACGAGCAGTACTTC.

J is TRBJ1-6 and V is TRBV5-6; 10 nucleotides match TRBD1. J lost 7 bases, V lost 4 bases, and 11 bases had no gene match. The CDR3 is 17 residues long. The germline V gene has CDR1 SGHDT and CDR2 YYEEEE. CDR3 loop: CASSADRGPWRNSPLHF. CDR3 nucleotide sequence: TGTGCCAGCAGCGCAGACAGGGGGCCCTGGAGGAATTCACCCCTCCACTTT.

The V and J genes are TRBV10-3 and TRBJ2-7; maybe TRBD2 (5 bases). Germline V gene sequence: CDR1 ENHRY, CDR2 SYGVKD. This CDR3 is 14 amino acids long. The V end was cut by 11 bases, the J end by 2 bases, with 19 bases between. CDR3 amino acids: CASQKEVGTYEQYF. The CDR3 DNA reads TGTGCCTCCCAGAAGGAGGTAGGGACCTACGAGCAGTACTTC.

The V and J genes are TRBV12-3 or TRBV12-4 and TRBJ2-4; D is unresolved. The CDR3 is 13 amino acids. V gave up 3 bases and J gave up 6 bases, with 9 bases separating them. CDR3 protein: CASSFGPSNIQYF. The CDR3 DNA reads TGTGCCAGCAGTTTCGGGCCCTCAAACATTCAGTACTTC.

The gene calls are TRBV19 and TRBJ2-5; D remains ambiguous. Per germline, CDR1 LNHDA and CDR2 SQIVND (reference sequence). This CDR3 contains 14 residues. V was cut by 5 bases and J by 3 bases, with 13 bases left in between. The CDR3 DNA is TGTGCCAGTAGTGGCCGGCGGACCGAAGAGACCCAGTACTTC. Amino acids: CASSGRRTEETQYF. The full variable domain, its missing parts supplied by reference TRBV19 and TRBJ2-5, is DGGITQSPKYLFRKEGQNVTLSCEQNLNHDAMYWYRQDPGQGLRLIYYSQIVNDFQKGDIAEGYSVSREKKESFPLTVTSAQKNPTAFYLCASSGRRTEETQYFGPGTRLLVL.